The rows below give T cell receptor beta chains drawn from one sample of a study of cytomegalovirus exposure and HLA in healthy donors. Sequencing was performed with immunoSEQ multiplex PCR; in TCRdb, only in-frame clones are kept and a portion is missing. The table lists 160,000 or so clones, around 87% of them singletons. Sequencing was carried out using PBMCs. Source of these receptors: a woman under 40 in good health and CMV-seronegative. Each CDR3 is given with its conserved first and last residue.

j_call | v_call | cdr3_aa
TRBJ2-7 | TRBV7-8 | CASSPSQVSPYEQYF
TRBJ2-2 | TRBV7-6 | CASSTLWSGGNTGELFF
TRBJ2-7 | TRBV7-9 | CASSPSGGSGEQYF
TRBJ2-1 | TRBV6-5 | CASSYGYRTGYNEQFF
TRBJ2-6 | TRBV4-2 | CASSQPGQGGSGANVLTF
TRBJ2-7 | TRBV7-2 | CASSLLPGQVYEQYF
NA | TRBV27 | CASSATGAEQYF
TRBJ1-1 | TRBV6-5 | CASSPGAEAFF
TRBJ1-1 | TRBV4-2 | CASNLEPTLGATEAFF
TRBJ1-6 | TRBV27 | CASSFGTLNSPLHF
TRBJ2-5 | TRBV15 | CATSRGTGKETQYF
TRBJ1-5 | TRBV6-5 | CASSEDRGVQPQHF
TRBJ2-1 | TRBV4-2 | CASSQDRWTLNNEQFF
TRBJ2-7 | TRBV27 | CASSLRGGGPYEQYF
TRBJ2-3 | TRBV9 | CASRPLTGGSTDTQYF
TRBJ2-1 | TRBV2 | CASSEAPDMALGEQFF
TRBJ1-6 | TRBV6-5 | CASSREGENSPLHF
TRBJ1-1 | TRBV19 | CASSTGLNTEAFF
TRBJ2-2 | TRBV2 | CASRKLAGNTGELFF
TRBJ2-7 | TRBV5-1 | CASRPGQTTYEQYF
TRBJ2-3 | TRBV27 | CASSLRGGGTDTQYF
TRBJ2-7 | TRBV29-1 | CSIQTGWTYEQYF
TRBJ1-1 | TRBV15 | CATSRGETGVVTEAFF
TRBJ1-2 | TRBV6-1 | CASSDPGGPSYGYTF
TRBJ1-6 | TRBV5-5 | CASSLAQGRSPLHF
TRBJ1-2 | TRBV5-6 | CASSLGQAPRGGYGYTF
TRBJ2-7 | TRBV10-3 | CAISEPGQGAREQYF
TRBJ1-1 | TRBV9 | CASSPGVLGTEAFF
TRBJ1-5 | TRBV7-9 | CASSLGTGVLLDQPQHF
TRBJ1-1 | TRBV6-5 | CASSYGQLNTEAFF
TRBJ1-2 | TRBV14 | CASSHYRQGVLGGYTF
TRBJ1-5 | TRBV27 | CASSWARGSNQPQHF
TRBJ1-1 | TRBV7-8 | CASRGGHTEAFF
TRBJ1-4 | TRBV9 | CASSSQAATNEKLFF
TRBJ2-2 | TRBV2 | CASSPQGPGELFF
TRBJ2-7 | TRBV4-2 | CASSQDLGSPSYEQYF
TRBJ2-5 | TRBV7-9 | CASSFGLAGNQETQYF
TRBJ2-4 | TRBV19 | CASRVQGATDIQYF